The 18 T cell receptor beta chains presented below share a single source sample, sequenced in a study of regulatory T cells in long-lasting Graves disease. Indicated time point: newly diagnosed GD, antithyroid drugs for less than 3 months. The TCR library was prepared using RNA isolated from PBMCs. CDR3-region Arm-PCR and iRepertoire HTBI primers produced the TCR beta libraries. TCRdb processed the multiplex PCR reads anew with MiXCR; each CDR3 protein has one entry. The table lists around 500,000 distinct CDR3 sequences, roughly 12% of them singletons. These data were likewise used in another study, on T cells in Graves' hyperthyroidism and ophthalmopathy.

The sequencing here drew on peripheral blood mononuclear cells (PBMCs), taken at new diagnosis, from a patient treated with antithyroid drugs. The receptors originated from a man aged 30 to 39 with Graves disease.

This clonotype has more than one count but fewer than ten. V is TRBV2 and J is TRBJ2-7; 9 nucleotides match TRBD1. This CDR3 has 13 residues. With V trimmed by 7 bases and J by 6 bases, 7 bases remained unmatched. CDR1 is SNHLY and CDR2 is FYNNEI in the germline V gene. This chain's CDR3 is CASIGTGRREQYF. CDR3 nucleotides: TGTGCCAGCATAGGGACAGGGCGACGCGAGCAGTACTTC.

This clonotype was counted many times. V gene TRBV10-3 combines with J gene TRBJ2-5; 7 nucleotides line up with TRBD1. Germline CDR1 ENHRY, CDR2 SYGVKD. CDR3 length: 14 amino acids. Losses at the gene ends were 11 bases for V and 2 bases for J; bases not matched to a gene: 11. Here the CDR3 reads CASRQGSSQETQYF. As DNA, the CDR3 is TGTGCCTCAAGACAGGGTAGTTCTCAAGAGACCCAGTACTTC.

As regards this clonotype: A far larger clone is a single base away, which makes a read error likely. The V call is TRBV5-4, the J call TRBJ2-5; D is unclear. Trimming cost V 4 bases and J 5 bases, with 21 bases left between them. The CDR3 runs to 16 residues. The germline gives CDR1 SGHNT, CDR2 YYREEE (reference sequence). The CDR3 DNA follows: TGTGCCAGCAGCGGCGGATGGAGTGAGAGTGGGGAGACCCAGTACTTC. This codes for CASSGGWSESGETQYF.

The sample holds many counts of this clonotype. This rearrangement joins TRBV12-3 or TRBV12-4 to TRBJ2-2; D call uncertain. The CDR3 is 15 residues long. V lost 1 base and J 3 bases, leaving 9 bases between the germline ends. The CDR3: CASSLGAWDTGELFF. DNA for the CDR3: TGTGCCAGCAGTTTAGGGGCATGGGACACCGGGGAGCTGTTTTTT.

The chain employs TRBV5-5 and TRBJ2-7, with no clear D. The germline gives CDR1 SGHKS, CDR2 YYEKEE (reference sequence). The CDR3 is 15 residues long. Trimming took 6 bases from V and 2 from J, leaving 18 bases between them. The CDR3 here is CASTFGGRRTYEQYF. DNA for the CDR3: TGTGCCAGCACCTTCGGCGGCAGGAGAACCTACGAGCAGTACTTC. The whole variable domain, filled in from reference TRBV5-5 and TRBJ2-7, reads DAGVTQSPTHLIKTRGQQVTLRCSPISGHKSVSWYQQVLGQGPQFIFQYYEKEERGRGNFPDRFSARQFPNYSSELNVNALLLGDSALYLCASTFGGRRTYEQYFGPGTRLTVT.

This clonotype came up many times. The rearrangement links TRBV28 to TRBJ2-5; no clear D. Germline V gene lookup returns CDR1 MDHEN and CDR2 SYDVKM. The CDR3 totals 11 residues. Trimming left V 6 bases short and J 7 bases short, with 9 bases between. CDR3 nucleotide sequence: TGTGCCAGCAGCACCTCGTCGACCCAGTACTTC. Translation: CASSTSSTQYF.

This chain links TRBV5-6 with TRBJ1-1; no firm D call. Looked up from germline, CDR1 is SGHDT and CDR2 is YYEEEE. The V end lost 1 base, the J end lost 0 bases, and 4 bases lay between the germline ends. The CDR3 contains 13 residues. The CDR3 DNA reads TGTGCCAGCAGCTTGTTCCTGAACACTGAAGCTTTCTTT. The encoded protein is CASSLFLNTEAFF.

This clonotype came up many times. J is TRBJ1-2 and V is TRBV6-1, with D hard to call. There are 13 residues in the CDR3. With 8 bases removed from V and 3 bases from J, the gap between germline ends came to 13 bases. CDR1 and CDR2 (germline): MNHNS, SASEGT. Written as DNA, the CDR3 is TGTGCCAGCCAGTCGACGGTATACTATGGCTACACCTTC. It codes for CASQSTVYYGYTF.

This clonotype appeared a few times. V usage is TRBV18 and J usage is TRBJ2-7, with D unclear. The CDR3 runs 15 residues. The germline V gene encodes CDR1 KGHSH and CDR2 LQKENI. V was trimmed by 3 bases and J by 2 bases, leaving 14 bases between them. CDR3 coding DNA: TGTGCCAGCTCACCTAAATTCGGACGGACCTACGAGCAGTACTTC. It codes for CASSPKFGRTYEQYF.

This clonotype was seen repeatedly, ten times or more. Here the CDR3 DNA reads TGTGCCAGCAGTTTAAAATTCGGGGCGGGGGTGGAGTCCTACGAGCAGTACTTC. It yields the protein CASSLKFGAGVESYEQYF. V usage is TRBV27 and J usage is TRBJ2-7; 7 bases map to TRBD2. This CDR3 has 18 amino acids. Germline assignment: CDR1 MNHEY and CDR2 SMNVEV (reference sequence). With 2 bases clipped from V and 1 base from J, the junction kept 14 bases outside the gene matches.

This clonotype appeared a few times. V gene TRBV6-1 combines with J gene TRBJ1-1, with D unclear. Trimming cost V 8 bases and J 1 base, with 8 bases left between them. The germline gives CDR1 MNHNS, CDR2 SASEGT. The CDR3 runs 12 residues. The CDR3 sequence is CASGVTNTEAFF. CDR3 nucleotides: TGTGCCAGCGGCGTGACGAACACTGAAGCTTTCTTT.

Ten or more counts support this clonotype. The genes are TRBV20-1 and TRBJ2-2, with 10 bases fitting TRBD1. The CDR3 has 16 residues. Germline trimming cut 0 bases from V and 7 bases from J; bases unmatched to any gene: 8. Germline lookup yields CDR1 DFQATT and CDR2 SNEGSKA (reference sequence). The CDR3 nucleotides are TGCAGTGCTAGAGATCCGGACAGGGGGTCGGGCGGGGAGCTGTTTTTT. Its translation: CSARDPDRGSGGELFF.

This chain joins TRBV20-1 and TRBJ1-3; D unclear. The CDR3 runs 13 residues. Per the germline V gene, CDR1 is DFQATT and CDR2 is SNEGSKA (reference sequence). V was shortened by 1 base and J by 0 bases, with 4 bases between the two germline ends. The chain's CDR3 is CSARGPSGNTIYF. Written as DNA, the CDR3 is TGCAGTGCTAGAGGGCCCTCTGGAAACACCATATATTTT.

This clonotype was recorded at least ten times. The J gene is TRBJ2-1, the V gene TRBV12-3 or TRBV12-4, with D tentatively TRBD1 (5 bases). Trimming removed 5 bases at V and 5 bases at J, with 7 bases between. The CDR3 has 12 amino acids. CDR3 sequence (DNA): TGTGCCAGCAGTGCACAGGACAATGAGCAGTTCTTC. Translating gives CASSAQDNEQFF.

This clonotype was counted many times. The rearrangement links TRBV2 to TRBJ1-5; unclear D gene. The CDR3 totals 14 residues. Trimming took off 7 bases at V and 0 bases at J, with 10 bases between the two ends. Germline values: CDR1 SNHLY, CDR2 FYNNEI. The CDR3 coding sequence is TGTGCCAGCAAGGGAGATACTAGCAATCAGCCCCAGCATTTT. It codes for CASKGDTSNQPQHF. Full variable domain (rest looked up from reference TRBV2 and TRBJ1-5): EPEVTQTPSHQVTQMGQEVILRCVPISNHLYFYWYRQILGQKVEFLVSFYNNEISEKSEIFDDQFSVERPDGSNFTLKIRSTKLEDSAMYFCASKGDTSNQPQHFGDGTRLSIL.

There are many counts of this clonotype. The V gene is TRBV7-9, the J gene TRBJ1-1; D uncertain. The CDR3 is 12 amino acids. Per the germline V gene, CDR1 is SEHNR and CDR2 is FQNEAQ (reference sequence). Trimming stripped 0 bases from V and 10 bases from J, with 9 bases between. CDR3 nucleotide sequence: TGTGCCAGCAGCTTAGCCGCCTCCACAGCTTTCTTT. This gives the protein CASSLAASTAFF.

This clonotype appeared a few times. The V gene is TRBV10-1, the J gene TRBJ1-3, with 9 positions matching TRBD1. The V and J ends lost 5 bases and 6 bases, in that order; junction bases with no gene match: 5. This CDR3 has 14 amino acids. From germline, CDR1 is WNHNN and CDR2 SYGVQD (reference sequence). As DNA, the CDR3 is TGCGCCAGCAGTACGGGACAGGGAGAAAACACCATATATTTT. Protein: CASSTGQGENTIYF.

This clonotype was recorded a few times. Here the CDR3 reads CASSRWVGSPLHF. DNA of the CDR3: TGTGCCAGCAGCCGGTGGGTAGGTTCACCCCTCCACTTT. This chain links TRBV7-9 with TRBJ1-6, with no clear D. Germline CDR1 reads SEHNR; CDR2 reads FQNEAQ (reference sequence). The CDR3 is 13 amino acids. The V and J ends lost 5 bases and 9 bases respectively, with 11 bases between them. The variable domain in full, completed from reference TRBV7-9 and TRBJ1-6, reads DTGVSQNPRHKITKRGQNVTFRCDPISEHNRLYWYRQTLGQGPEFLTYFQNEAQLEKSRLLSDRFSAERPKGSFSTLEIQRTEQGDSAMYLCASSRWVGSPLHFGNGTRLTVT.